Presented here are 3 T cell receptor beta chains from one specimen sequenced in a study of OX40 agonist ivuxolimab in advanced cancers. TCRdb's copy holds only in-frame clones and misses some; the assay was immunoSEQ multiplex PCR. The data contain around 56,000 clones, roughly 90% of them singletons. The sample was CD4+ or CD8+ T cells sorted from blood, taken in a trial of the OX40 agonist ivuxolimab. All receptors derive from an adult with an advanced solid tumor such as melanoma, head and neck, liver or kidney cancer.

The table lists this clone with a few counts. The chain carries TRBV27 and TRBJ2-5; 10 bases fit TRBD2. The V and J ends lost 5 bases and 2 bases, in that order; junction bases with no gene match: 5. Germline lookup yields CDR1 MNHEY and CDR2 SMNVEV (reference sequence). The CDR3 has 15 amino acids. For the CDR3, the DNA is TGTGCCAGCAGTGCTAGCGGGGGAACGCAAGAGACCCAGTACTTC. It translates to CASSASGGTQETQYF.

The CDR3 reads CASSARERLTDTQYF. CDR3 nucleotide sequence: TGTGCCAGCAGCGCCAGGGAGCGGCTCACAGATACGCAGTATTTT. The chain uses TRBV7-9 and TRBJ2-3; D may be TRBD1 or TRBD2 (5 bases each). CDR1 and CDR2 (germline): SEHNR, FQNEAQ (reference sequence). The CDR3 sequence is 15 residues long. V was shortened by 5 bases and J by 2 bases, with 14 bases between the two germline ends.

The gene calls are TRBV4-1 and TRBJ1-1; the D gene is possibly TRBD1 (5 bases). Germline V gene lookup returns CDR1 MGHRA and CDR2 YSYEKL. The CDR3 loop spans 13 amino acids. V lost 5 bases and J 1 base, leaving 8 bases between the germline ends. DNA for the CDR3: TGCGCCAGCAGCACCGGACAGAACACTGAAGCTTTCTTT. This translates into CASSTGQNTEAFF.